This entry lists 3 T cell receptor beta chains sequenced from one sample in a study of blood T cell repertoires in COVID-19. Data came from immunoSEQ multiplex PCR; TCRdb stores just in-frame clones and leaves some out. The top ten clones hold around 3.8% of a sample with about 130,000 clones, around nine tenths of them seen once. Sequenced sample: peripheral blood. The receptor set was obtained from a man aged 50-60 years with active COVID-19.

The rearrangement joins TRBV28 to TRBJ2-7; 11 bases align to TRBD2. The CDR3 extends over 13 amino acids. J was trimmed by 5 bases and V by 6 bases; bases with no gene match: 3. Looked up from germline, CDR1 is MDHEN and CDR2 is SYDVKM. The CDR3 loop is CASRGSGRDEQYV. In nucleotides, the CDR3 is TGTGCCAGCAGGGGTAGCGGGAGGGACGAGCAGTACGTC.

This chain joins TRBV2 and TRBJ2-5, with D perhaps matching TRBD2 (5 bases). The germline CDR1 and CDR2 sequences are SNHLY and FYNNEI. Trimming left V 2 bases short and J 1 base short, with 8 bases between. This CDR3 has 14 residues. Written as DNA, the CDR3 is TGTGCCAGCAGTGAAAGAGGGATCCAAGAGACCCAGTACTTC. Translation: CASSERGIQETQYF.

The J gene is TRBJ1-1, the V gene TRBV6-5; D gene uncertain. CDR3 size: 15 residues. Trimming shortened V by 5 bases and J by 0 bases, and 13 bases separated the two germline ends. Germline V gives CDR1 MNHEY, CDR2 SVGAGI. CDR3 in amino acids: CASSRLGGVNTEAFF. DNA for the CDR3: TGTGCCAGCAGTCGCCTCGGCGGAGTGAACACTGAAGCTTTCTTT.